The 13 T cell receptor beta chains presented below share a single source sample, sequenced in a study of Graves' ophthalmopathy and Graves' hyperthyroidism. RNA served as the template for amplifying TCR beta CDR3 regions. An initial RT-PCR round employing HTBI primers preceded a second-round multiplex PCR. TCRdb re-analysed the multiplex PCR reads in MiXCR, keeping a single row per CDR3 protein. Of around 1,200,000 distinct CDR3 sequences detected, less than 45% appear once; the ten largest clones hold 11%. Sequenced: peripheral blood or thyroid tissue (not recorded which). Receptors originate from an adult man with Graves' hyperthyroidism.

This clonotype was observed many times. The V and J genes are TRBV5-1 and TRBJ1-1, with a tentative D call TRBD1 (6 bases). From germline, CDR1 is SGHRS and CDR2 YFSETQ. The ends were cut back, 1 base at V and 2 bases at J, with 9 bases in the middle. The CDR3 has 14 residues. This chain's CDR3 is CASSLLDSNTEAFF. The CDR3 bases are TGCGCCAGCAGCTTGTTGGACAGTAACACTGAAGCTTTCTTT. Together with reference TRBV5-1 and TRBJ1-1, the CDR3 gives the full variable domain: KAGVTQTPRYLIKTRGQQVTLSCSPISGHRSVSWYQQTPGQGLQFLFEYFSETQRNKGNFPGRFSGRQFSNSRSEMNVSTLELGDSALYLCASSLLDSNTEAFFGQGTRLTVV.

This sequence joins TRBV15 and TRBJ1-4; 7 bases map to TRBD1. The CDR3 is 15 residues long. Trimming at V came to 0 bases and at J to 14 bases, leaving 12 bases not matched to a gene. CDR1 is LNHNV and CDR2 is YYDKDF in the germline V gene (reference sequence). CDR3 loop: CATSRDRDSGKYLFF. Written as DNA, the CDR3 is TGTGCCACCAGCAGAGACCGGGACAGCGGGAAGTATCTGTTTTTT.

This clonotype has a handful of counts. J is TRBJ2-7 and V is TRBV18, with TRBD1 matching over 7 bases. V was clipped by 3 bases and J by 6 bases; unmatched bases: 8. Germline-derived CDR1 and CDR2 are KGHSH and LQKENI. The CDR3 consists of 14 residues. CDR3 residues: CASSPGQISGEQYF. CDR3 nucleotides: TGTGCCAGCTCACCGGGACAGATCTCTGGCGAGCAGTACTTC.

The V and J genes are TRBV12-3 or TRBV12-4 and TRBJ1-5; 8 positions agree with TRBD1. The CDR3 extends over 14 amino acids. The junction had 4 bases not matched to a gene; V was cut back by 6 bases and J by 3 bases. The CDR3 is CASRRQGYNQPQHF. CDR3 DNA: TGTGCCAGCAGACGACAGGGGTACAATCAGCCCCAGCATTTT.

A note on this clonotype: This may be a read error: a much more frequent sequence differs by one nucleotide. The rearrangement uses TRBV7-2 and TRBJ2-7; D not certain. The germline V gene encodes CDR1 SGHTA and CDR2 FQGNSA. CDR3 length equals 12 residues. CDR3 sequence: CLFRIMARKQHF. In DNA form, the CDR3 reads TGTCTGTTCCGGATCATGGCTCGGAAGCAGCACTTC.

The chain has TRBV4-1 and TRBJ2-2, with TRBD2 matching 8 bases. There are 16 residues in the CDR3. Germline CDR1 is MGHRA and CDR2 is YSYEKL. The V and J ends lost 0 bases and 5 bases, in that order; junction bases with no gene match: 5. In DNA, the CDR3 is TGCGCCAGCAGCCAAGAAGCGGGAGCGTATACCGGGGAGCTGTTTTTT. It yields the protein CASSQEAGAYTGELFF.

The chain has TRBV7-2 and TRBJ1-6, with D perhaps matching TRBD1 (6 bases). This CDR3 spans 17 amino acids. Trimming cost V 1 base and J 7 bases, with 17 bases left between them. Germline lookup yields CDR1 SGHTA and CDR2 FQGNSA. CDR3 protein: CASSLDGGPLSNSPLHF. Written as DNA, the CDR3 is TGTGCCAGCAGCTTAGATGGGGGCCCATTATCGAATTCACCCCTCCACTTT.

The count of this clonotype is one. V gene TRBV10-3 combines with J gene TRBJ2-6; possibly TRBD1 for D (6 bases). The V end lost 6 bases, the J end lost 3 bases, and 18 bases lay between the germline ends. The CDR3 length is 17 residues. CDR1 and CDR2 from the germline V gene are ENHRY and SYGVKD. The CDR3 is CAIRLARTGRGANVLTF. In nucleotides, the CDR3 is TGTGCCATCAGATTAGCCCGCACAGGGCGTGGGGCCAACGTCCTGACTTTC.

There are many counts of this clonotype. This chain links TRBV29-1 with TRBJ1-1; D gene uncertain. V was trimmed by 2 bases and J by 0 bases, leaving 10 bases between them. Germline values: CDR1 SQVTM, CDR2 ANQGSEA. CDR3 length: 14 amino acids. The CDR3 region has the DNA TGCAGCGTTGAACATGGGCGTTTGAACACTGAAGCTTTCTTT. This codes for CSVEHGRLNTEAFF.

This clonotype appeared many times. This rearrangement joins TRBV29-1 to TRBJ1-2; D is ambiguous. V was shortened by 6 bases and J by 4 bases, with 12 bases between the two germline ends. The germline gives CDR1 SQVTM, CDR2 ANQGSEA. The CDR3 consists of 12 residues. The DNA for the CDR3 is TGCAGCGTGCCCTATACAGTCTATGGCTACACCTTC. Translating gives CSVPYTVYGYTF.

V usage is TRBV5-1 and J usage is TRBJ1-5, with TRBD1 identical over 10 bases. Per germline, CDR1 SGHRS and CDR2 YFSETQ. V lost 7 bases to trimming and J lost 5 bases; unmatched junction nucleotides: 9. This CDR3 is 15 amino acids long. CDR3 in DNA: TGCGCCAGCTCACCCCCGGGACAGGGGTATCAGCCCCAGCATTTT. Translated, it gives CASSPPGQGYQPQHF.

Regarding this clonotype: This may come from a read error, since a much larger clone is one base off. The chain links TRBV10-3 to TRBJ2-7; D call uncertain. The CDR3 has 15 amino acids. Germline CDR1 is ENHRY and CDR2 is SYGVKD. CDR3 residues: CAIMESLGASYEQHF. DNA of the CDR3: TGTGCCATCATGGAGTCCCTCGGCGCTTCTTACGAGCAGCACTTC.

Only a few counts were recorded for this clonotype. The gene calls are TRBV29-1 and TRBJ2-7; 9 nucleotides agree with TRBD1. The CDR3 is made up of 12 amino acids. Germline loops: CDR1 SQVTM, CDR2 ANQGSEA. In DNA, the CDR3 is TGCAGTCCCGGGACAGGGTTATACGAGCAGTACTTC. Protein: CSPGTGLYEQYF.